This TCR beta chain was captured by sequencing in a study of neurological immune-mediated disorders. This clonotype came up many times. TCRdb redid the calling of the 5' RACE reads with MiXCR, one entry per CDR3 protein. Among tens of thousands of distinct CDR3 sequences listed, less than 9% were seen once. The CDR3 has 16 residues. Germline V gene data show CDR1 as SGHRS and CDR2 as YFSETQ. The V gene lost 0 bases and the J gene lost 9 bases, with 21 bases spanning the gap. The rearrangement uses TRBV5-1 and TRBJ2-5, with a tentative D call TRBD2 (5 bases). The clonotype comes from a man aged 45-65 years in good health. The specimen sequenced was CD4+ T cells from blood. CDR3 coding DNA: TGCGCCAGCAGCTTGGAAGCGGTCGGCAGCCCTTGGGCCCAGTACTTC. This translates into CASSLEAVGSPWAQYF.